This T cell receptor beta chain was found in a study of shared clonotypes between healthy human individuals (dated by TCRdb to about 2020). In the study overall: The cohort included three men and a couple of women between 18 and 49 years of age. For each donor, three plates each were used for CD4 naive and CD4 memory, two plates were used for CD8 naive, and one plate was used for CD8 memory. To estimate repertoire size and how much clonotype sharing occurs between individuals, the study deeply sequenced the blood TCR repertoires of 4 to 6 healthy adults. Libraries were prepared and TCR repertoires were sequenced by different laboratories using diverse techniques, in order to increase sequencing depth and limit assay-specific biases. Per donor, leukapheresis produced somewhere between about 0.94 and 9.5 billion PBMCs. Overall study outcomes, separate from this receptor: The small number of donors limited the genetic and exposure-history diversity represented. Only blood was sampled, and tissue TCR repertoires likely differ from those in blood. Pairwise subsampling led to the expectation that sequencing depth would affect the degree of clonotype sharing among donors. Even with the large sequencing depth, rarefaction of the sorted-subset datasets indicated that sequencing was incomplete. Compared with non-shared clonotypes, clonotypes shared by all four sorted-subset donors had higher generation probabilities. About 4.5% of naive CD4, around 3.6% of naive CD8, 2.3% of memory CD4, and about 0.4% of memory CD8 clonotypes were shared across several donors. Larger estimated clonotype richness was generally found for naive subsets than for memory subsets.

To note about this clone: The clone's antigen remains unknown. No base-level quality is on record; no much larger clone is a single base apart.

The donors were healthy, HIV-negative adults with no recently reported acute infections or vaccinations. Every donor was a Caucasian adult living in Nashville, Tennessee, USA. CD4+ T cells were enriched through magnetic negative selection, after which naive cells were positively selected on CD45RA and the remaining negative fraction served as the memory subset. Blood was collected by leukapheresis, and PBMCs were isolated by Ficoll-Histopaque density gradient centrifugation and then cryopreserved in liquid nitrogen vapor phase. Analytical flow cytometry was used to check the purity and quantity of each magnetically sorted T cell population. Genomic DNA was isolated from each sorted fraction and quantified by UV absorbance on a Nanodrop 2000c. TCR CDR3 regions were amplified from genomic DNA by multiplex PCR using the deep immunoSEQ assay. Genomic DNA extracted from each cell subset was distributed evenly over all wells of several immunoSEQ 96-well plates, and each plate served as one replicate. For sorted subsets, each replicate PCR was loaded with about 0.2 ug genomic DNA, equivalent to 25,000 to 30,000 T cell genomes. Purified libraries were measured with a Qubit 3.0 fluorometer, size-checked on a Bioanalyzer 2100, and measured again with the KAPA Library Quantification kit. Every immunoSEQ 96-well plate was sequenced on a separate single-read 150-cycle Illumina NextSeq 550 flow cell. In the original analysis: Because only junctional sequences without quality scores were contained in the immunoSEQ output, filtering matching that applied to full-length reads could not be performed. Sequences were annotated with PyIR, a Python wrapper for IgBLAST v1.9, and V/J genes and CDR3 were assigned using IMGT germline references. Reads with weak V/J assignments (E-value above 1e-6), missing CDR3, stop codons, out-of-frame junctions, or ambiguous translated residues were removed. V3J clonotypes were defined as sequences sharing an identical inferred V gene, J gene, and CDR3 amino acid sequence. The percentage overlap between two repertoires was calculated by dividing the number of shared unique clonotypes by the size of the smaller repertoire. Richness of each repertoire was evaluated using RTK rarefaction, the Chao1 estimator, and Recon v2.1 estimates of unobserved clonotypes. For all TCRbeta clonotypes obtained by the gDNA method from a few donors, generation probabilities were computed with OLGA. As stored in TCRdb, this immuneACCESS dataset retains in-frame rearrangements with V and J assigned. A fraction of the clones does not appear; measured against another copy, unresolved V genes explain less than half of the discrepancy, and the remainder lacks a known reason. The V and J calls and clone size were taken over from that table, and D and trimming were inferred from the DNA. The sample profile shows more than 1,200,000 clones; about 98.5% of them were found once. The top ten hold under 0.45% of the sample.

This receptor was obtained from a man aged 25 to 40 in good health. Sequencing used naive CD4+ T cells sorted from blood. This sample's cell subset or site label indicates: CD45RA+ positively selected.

The nucleotide sequence is given as TGTGCCAGTAGTACCAGGGGGACAAACTACGAGCAGTACTTC. It translates to CASSTRGTNYEQYF. The rearranged chain carries TRBV19 and TRBJ2-7, with 7 central nucleotides matching TRBD1. V is cut back by 4 bases and J by 3 bases, with 6 bases in the junction unmatched. The CDR3, from cysteine to phenylalanine, totals 14 residues. The CDR3 DNA has 42 bases and is translated from base 1. The germline V gene (reference sequence) supplies CDR1 LNHDA and CDR2 SQIVND. Where the CDR3 stops, the reference TRBV19 and TRBJ2-7 genes take over; the full variable domain is DGGITQSPKYLFRKEGQNVTLSCEQNLNHDAMYWYRQDPGQGLRLIYYSQIVNDFQKGDIAEGYSVSREKKESFPLTVTSAQKNPTAFYLCASSTRGTNYEQYFGPGTRLTVT.